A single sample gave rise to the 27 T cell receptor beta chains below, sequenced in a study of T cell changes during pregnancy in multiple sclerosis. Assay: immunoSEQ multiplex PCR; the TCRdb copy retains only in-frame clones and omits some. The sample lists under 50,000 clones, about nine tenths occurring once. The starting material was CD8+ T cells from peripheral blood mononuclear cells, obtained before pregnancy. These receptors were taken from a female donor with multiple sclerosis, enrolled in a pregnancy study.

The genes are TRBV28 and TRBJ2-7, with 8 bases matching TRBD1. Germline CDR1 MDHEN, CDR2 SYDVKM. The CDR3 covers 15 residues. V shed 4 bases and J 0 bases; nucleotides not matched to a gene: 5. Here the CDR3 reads CASSSHRGSSYEQYF. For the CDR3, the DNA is TGTGCCAGCAGTTCTCACAGGGGGAGCTCCTACGAGCAGTACTTC.

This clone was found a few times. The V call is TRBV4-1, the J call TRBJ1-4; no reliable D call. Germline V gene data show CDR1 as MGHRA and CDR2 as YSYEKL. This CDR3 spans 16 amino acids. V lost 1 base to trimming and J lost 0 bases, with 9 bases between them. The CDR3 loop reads CASSQGLSATNEKLFF. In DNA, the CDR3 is TGCGCCAGCAGCCAAGGCCTCAGTGCAACTAATGAAAAACTGTTTTTT.

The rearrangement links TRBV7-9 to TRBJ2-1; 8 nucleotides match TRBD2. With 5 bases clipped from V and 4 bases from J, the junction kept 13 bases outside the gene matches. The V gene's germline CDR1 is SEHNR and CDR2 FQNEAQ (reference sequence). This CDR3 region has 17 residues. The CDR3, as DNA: TGTGCCAGCAGCCGCTGGGCTAGGGCTAGCGGGTACAATGAGCAGTTCTTC. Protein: CASSRWARASGYNEQFF.

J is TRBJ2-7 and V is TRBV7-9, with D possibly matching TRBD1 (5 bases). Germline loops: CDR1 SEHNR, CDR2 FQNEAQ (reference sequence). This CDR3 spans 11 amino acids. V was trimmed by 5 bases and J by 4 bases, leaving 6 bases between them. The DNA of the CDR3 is TGTGCCAGCAGCGACAGTTACGAGCAGTACTTC. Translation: CASSDSYEQYF.

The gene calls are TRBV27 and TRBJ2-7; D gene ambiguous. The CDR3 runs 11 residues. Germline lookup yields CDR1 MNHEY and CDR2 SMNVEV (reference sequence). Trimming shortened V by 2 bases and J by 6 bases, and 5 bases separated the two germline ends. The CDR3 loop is CASSLLGEQYF. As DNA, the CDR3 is TGTGCCAGCAGTTTACTCGGCGAGCAGTACTTC.

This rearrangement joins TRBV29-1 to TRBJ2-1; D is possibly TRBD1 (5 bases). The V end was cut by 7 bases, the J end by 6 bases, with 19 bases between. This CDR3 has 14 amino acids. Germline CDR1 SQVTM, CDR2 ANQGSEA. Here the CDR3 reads CSGLTDAVSNEQFF. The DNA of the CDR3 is TGCAGCGGCCTGACAGATGCCGTGAGCAATGAGCAGTTCTTC.

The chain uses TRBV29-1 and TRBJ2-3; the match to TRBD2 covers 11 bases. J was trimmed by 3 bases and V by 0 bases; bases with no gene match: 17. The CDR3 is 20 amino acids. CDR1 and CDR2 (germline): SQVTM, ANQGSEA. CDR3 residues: CSVEDQPLAGESRSTDTQYF. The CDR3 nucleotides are TGCAGCGTTGAAGATCAACCACTAGCGGGAGAGAGTAGGTCGACAGATACGCAGTATTTT.

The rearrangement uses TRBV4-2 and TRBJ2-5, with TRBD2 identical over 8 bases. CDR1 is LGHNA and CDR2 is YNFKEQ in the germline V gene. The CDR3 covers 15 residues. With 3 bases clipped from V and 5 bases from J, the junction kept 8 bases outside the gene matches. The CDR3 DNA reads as TGTGCCAGCAGCCACTACGGGGGGGAGGGGGAGACCCAGTACTTC. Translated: CASSHYGGEGETQYF.

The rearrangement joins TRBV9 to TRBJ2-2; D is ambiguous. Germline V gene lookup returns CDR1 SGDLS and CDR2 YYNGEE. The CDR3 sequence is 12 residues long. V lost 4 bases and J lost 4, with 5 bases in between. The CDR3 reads CASSLRTGELFF. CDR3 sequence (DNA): TGTGCCAGCAGCCTACGCACCGGGGAGCTGTTTTTT. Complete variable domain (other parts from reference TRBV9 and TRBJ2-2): DSGVTQTPKHLITATGQRVTLRCSPRSGDLSVYWYQQSLDQGLQFLIQYYNGEERAKGNILERFSAQQFPDLHSELNLSSLELGDSALYFCASSLRTGELFFGEGSRLTVL.

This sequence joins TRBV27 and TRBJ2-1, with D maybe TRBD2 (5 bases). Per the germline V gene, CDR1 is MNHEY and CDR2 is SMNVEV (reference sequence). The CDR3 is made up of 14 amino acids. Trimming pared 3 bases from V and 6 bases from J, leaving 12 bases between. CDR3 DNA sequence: TGTGCCAGCAGTTTGAGGGTCCGACCCAATGAGCAGTTCTTC. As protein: CASSLRVRPNEQFF.

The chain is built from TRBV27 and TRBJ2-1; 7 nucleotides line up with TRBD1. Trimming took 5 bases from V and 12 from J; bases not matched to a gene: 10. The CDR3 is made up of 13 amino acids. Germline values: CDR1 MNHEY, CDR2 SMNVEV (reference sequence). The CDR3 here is CASSTTGLQGQFF. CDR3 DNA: TGTGCCAGCAGTACGACAGGGCTACAGGGGCAGTTCTTC.

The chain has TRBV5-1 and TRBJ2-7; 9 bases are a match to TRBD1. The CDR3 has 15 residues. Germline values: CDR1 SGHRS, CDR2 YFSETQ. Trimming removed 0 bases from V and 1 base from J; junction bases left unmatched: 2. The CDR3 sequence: CASSLATGGSYEQYF. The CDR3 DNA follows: TGCGCCAGCAGCTTGGCGACAGGGGGATCCTACGAGCAGTACTTC.

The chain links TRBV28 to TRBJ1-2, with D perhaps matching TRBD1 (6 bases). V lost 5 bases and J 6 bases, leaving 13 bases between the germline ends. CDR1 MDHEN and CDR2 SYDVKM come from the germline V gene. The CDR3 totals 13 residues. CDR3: CASSHDRQDGYTF. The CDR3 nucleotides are TGTGCCAGCAGTCACGATCGACAGGATGGCTACACCTTC.

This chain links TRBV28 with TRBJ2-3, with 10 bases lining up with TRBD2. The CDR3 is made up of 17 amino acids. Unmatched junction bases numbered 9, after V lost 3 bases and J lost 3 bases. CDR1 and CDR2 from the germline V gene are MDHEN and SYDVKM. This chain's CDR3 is CASSLGLATLGTDTQYF. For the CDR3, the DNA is TGTGCCAGCAGTTTGGGACTAGCGACGCTTGGAACAGATACGCAGTATTTT.

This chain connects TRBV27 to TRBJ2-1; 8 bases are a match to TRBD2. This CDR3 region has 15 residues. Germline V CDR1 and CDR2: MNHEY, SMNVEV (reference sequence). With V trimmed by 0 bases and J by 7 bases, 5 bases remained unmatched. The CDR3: CASSLSGSGGNEQFF. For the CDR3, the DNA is TGTGCCAGCAGTTTATCGGGTTCGGGGGGGAATGAGCAGTTCTTC.

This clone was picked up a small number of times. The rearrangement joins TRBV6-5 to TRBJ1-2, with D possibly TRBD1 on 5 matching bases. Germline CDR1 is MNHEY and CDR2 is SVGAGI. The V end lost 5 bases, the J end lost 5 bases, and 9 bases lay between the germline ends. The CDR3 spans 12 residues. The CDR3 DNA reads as TGTGCCAGCAGTGGAGGGGTGTATGGCTACACCTTC. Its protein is CASSGGVYGYTF.

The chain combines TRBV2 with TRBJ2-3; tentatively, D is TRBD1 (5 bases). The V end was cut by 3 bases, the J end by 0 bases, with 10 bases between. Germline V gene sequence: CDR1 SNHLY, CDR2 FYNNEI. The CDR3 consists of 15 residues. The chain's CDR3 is CASSDSQASTDTQYF. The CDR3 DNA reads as TGTGCCAGCAGTGATTCACAGGCTAGCACAGATACGCAGTATTTT.

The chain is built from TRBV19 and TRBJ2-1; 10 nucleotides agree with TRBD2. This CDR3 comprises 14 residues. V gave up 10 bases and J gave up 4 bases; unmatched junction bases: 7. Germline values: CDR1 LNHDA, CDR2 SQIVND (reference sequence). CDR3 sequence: CATRNSGGYNEQFF. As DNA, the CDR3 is TGTGCCACGAGAAATAGCGGGGGGTACAATGAGCAGTTCTTC.

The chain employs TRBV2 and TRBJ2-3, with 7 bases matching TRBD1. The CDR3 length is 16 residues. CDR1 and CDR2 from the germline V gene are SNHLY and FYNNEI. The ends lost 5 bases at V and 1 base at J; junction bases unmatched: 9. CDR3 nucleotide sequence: TGTGCCAGCAGTCCTACGACAGGGTTGGGCACAGATACGCAGTATTTT. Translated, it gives CASSPTTGLGTDTQYF.

The CDR3 nucleotides are TGTGCCAGCAGCGAGGGACAGGGAGATAGCACAGATACGCAGTATTTT. This codes for CASSEGQGDSTDTQYF. This chain joins TRBV9 and TRBJ2-3, with 9 bases identical to TRBD1. The V and J ends lost 3 bases and 0 bases, in that order; junction bases with no gene match: 5. Per germline, CDR1 SGDLS and CDR2 YYNGEE. The CDR3 totals 16 residues.

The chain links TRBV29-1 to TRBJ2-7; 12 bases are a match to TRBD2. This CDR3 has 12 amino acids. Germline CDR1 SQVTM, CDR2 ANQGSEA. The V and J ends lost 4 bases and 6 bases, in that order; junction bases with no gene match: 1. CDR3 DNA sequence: TGCAGCGTTGTACTAGCGGGAGGCGAGCAGTACTTC. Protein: CSVVLAGGEQYF.

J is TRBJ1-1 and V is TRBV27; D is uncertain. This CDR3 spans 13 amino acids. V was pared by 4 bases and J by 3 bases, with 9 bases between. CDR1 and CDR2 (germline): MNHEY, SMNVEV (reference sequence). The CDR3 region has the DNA TGTGCCAGCAGTTGGAGGTTGGACACTGAAGCTTTCTTT. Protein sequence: CASSWRLDTEAFF.

Written as DNA, the CDR3 is TGTGCCAGCAGCGGGCGGGGAAGGTCCTTGAACACCGGGGAGCTGTTTTTT. This gives the protein CASSGRGRSLNTGELFF. J is TRBJ2-2 and V is TRBV9, with D possibly being TRBD2 (6 bases). V shed 3 bases and J shed 1 base, with 16 bases lying between them. This CDR3 region has 17 residues. Germline CDR1 reads SGDLS; CDR2 reads YYNGEE. Drawing the rest from reference TRBV9 and TRBJ2-2, the complete variable domain is DSGVTQTPKHLITATGQRVTLRCSPRSGDLSVYWYQQSLDQGLQFLIQYYNGEERAKGNILERFSAQQFPDLHSELNLSSLELGDSALYFCASSGRGRSLNTGELFFGEGSRLTVL.

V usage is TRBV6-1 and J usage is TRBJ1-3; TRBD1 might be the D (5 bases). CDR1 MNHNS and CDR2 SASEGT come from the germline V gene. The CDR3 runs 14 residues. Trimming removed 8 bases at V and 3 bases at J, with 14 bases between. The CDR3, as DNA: TGTGCCAGCGAGACAGCTCCTCTTGGAAACACCATATATTTT. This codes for CASETAPLGNTIYF.

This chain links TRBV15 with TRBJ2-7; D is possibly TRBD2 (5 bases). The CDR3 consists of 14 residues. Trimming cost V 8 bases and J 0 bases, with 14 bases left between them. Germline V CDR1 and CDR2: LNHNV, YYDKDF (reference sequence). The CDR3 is CATRERLSSYEQYF. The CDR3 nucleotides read TGTGCCACCCGGGAACGGTTAAGCTCCTACGAGCAGTACTTC.

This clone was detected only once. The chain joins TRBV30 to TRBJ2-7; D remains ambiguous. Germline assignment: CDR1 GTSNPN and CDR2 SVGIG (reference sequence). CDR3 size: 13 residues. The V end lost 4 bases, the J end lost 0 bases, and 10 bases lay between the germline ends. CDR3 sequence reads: CAWKSQYSYEQYF. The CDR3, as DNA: TGTGCCTGGAAGTCACAGTACTCCTACGAGCAGTACTTC. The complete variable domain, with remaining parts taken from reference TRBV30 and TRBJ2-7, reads SQTIHQWPATLVQPVGSPLSLECTVEGTSNPNLYWYRQAAGRGLQLLFYSVGIGQISSEVPQNLSASRPQDRQFILSSKKLLLSDSGFYLCAWKSQYSYEQYFGPGTRLTVT.

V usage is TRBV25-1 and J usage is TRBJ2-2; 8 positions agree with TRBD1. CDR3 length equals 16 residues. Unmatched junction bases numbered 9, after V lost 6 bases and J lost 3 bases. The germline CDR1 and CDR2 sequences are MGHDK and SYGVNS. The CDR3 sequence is CASRARTGPDTGELFF. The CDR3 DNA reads TGTGCCAGCAGGGCTAGGACAGGGCCGGACACCGGGGAGCTGTTTTTT.